The rows below give T cell receptor beta chains drawn from one sample of a study of identical twins. Each CDR3 protein gets one entry after TCRdb re-called the 5' RACE reads with MiXCR. This sample carries approximately 210,000 distinct CDR3 sequences, around 6.5% of them seen once, and the ten largest clones take 14% to 15%. These data were likewise used in another study, on T cells expressing NK-cell markers.

The sequenced sample was CD8+ T cells sorted from blood. These receptors all stem from a woman aged 18-29 years in good health. Both conserved end residues are part of each CDR3. D genes are given only for firm matches. Clone size is given for some rows only: seen once, a few or many times, or a class if the clone is expanded.

v_gene	j_gene	abundance	d_gene	CDR3aa	CDR3nt
TRBV4-2	TRBJ2-7	NA	NA	CASSPGPAWLHEQYF	TGTGCCAGCAGCCCCGGGCCAGCCTGGCTCCACGAGCAGTACTTC
TRBV12-3/TRBV12-4	TRBJ2-2	few	NA	CASSVRPEELFF	TGTGCCAGCAGTGTCAGGCCAGAGGAGCTGTTTTTT
TRBV12-3/TRBV12-4	TRBJ2-2	few	NA	CASRSPGAWTGELFF	TGTGCCAGCAGATCCCCGGGGGCGTGGACCGGGGAGCTGTTTTTT
TRBV27	TRBJ1-4	many	NA	CASSSASRELFF	TGTGCCAGCAGTTCCGCGAGCCGAGAGCTGTTTTTT
TRBV5-8	TRBJ2-3	few	TRBD1	CASSTGQGSTDTQYF	TGTGCCAGCAGCACCGGACAGGGCAGCACAGATACGCAGTATTTT
TRBV7-6	TRBJ2-1	many	TRBD1	CASSHSGTGYTEQFF	TGTGCCAGCAGCCATTCCGGGACAGGGTATACCGAGCAGTTCTTC
TRBV12-3/TRBV12-4	TRBJ1-1	few	NA	CASNRGAEAFF	TGTGCCAGCAACAGAGGAGCTGAAGCTTTCTTT
TRBV20-1	TRBJ2-2	NA	TRBD1	CSALNRGQGAAGELFF	TGCAGTGCATTAAACCGAGGACAGGGGGCTGCCGGGGAGCTGTTTTTT
TRBV7-6	TRBJ2-3	many	TRBD2	CASSPDGTIFPTDTQYF	TGTGCCAGCAGCCCGGATGGGACTATCTTTCCCACAGATACGCAGTATTTT
TRBV20-1	TRBJ2-3	NA	TRBD1	CSAGEDRGRADTQYF	TGCAGTGCTGGGGAGGACAGGGGGCGCGCAGATACGCAGTATTTT
TRBV7-8	TRBJ2-7	NA	TRBD2	CASSPTLLAGGVTAYEQYF	TGTGCCAGCAGCCCGACCCTGCTAGCGGGCGGGGTTACGGCCTACGAGCAGTACTTC
TRBV7-8	TRBJ2-7	many	NA	CASSGVGSNEQYF	TGTGCCAGCTCGGGGGTAGGTTCGAATGAGCAGTACTTC
TRBV11-3	TRBJ1-1	many	TRBD1	CASSSQGATEAFF	TGTGCCAGCAGTTCACAGGGGGCCACTGAAGCTTTCTTT
TRBV10-3	TRBJ2-3	few	TRBD2	CAISDPDTERGPTDTQYF	TGTGCCATCAGTGACCCAGACACGGAGCGGGGCCCCACAGATACGCAGTATTTT
TRBV10-1	TRBJ2-2	NA	NA	CASSEGGGGELFF	TGCGCCAGCAGTGAGGGAGGCGGCGGGGAGCTGTTTTTT
TRBV9	TRBJ2-1	few	TRBD2	CASSGRLAGGQSEQFF	TGTGCCAGCAGCGGCCGACTAGCGGGAGGGCAGAGTGAGCAGTTCTTC
TRBV4-1	TRBJ2-7	few	NA	CASSQWPVTYDEQYF	TGCGCCAGCAGCCAATGGCCAGTTACGTACGACGAGCAGTACTTC
TRBV4-1	TRBJ2-1	NA	NA	CASSQVAELDEQFF	TGCGCCAGCAGCCAAGTCGCGGAGTTGGATGAGCAGTTCTTC
TRBV20-1	TRBJ2-1	NA	NA	CSAAPWDLVTEQFF	TGCAGTGCGGCTCCTTGGGACCTCGTCACTGAGCAGTTCTTC
TRBV12-3/TRBV12-4	TRBJ1-2	many	TRBD1	CASSYYRGKGYTF	TGTGCCAGCAGTTACTACAGGGGAAAGGGCTACACCTTC
TRBV15	TRBJ1-1	few	NA	CATSSLQGSNTEAFF	TGTGCCACCAGCAGCCTGCAGGGTTCGAACACTGAAGCTTTCTTT
TRBV12-3/TRBV12-4	TRBJ2-5	NA	NA	CASSSKTLASQETQYF	TGTGCCAGCAGTTCAAAAACCCTAGCGTCTCAAGAGACCCAGTACTTC
TRBV20-1	TRBJ2-7	NA	NA	CSAKGGESYEQYF	TGCAGTGCTAAAGGCGGTGAGTCCTACGAGCAGTACTTC